The 26 T cell receptor beta chains in this list originate from one sample, sequenced in a study of CD4 T cells in relation to SARS-CoV-2 and coronaviruses. No antigen has been identified for these receptors. CD4+ T cells from unexposed donors were obtained before the COVID-19 pandemic (2011-2018). Isolation of CD4+ T cells took place after approximately 10 days in culture. Assay: immunoSEQ multiplex PCR; the TCRdb copy retains only in-frame clones and omits some. The sample consists of 20,000 to 25,000 clones, about two thirds of them appearing once. The specimen sequenced was CD4+ T cells from PBMCs, cultured in vitro. These receptors all come from a human donor in good health.

This clone was detected only a few times. The J gene is TRBJ2-2, the V gene TRBV19, with D possibly matching TRBD2 (6 bases). Trimming shortened V by 8 bases and J by 3 bases, and 13 bases separated the two germline ends. The CDR3 totals 14 residues. Germline assignment: CDR1 LNHDA and CDR2 SQIVND (reference sequence). In DNA form, the CDR3 reads TGTGCCAGTCGCCTCGGGAGCCACACCGGGGAGCTGTTTTTT. Translated, it gives CASRLGSHTGELFF.

This chain uses TRBV4-1 with TRBJ2-1; 7 bases are a match to TRBD2. CDR3 length: 16 amino acids. Germline CDR1 reads MGHRA; CDR2 reads YSYEKL. Germline trimming cut 6 bases from V and 0 bases from J; bases unmatched to any gene: 8. CDR3 residues: CASSPSGGRSYNEQFF. In DNA, the CDR3 is TGCGCCAGCAGTCCCTCGGGGGGTCGCTCCTACAATGAGCAGTTCTTC.

About this clone: At one end the junction does not follow the germline gene, possibly because of a read error. V gene TRBV7-7 combines with J gene TRBJ2-7, with D tentatively TRBD2 (6 bases). CDR3 size: 15 residues. Germline assignment: CDR1 SSHAT and CDR2 FNYEAQ (reference sequence). The CDR3 sequence: CASRPPGLWLYEQYF. The CDR3 nucleotides are TGTGCTAGCAGACCTCCGGGACTTTGGCTTTACGAGCAGTACTTC.

The rearrangement joins TRBV19 to TRBJ1-2; tentatively, D is TRBD1 (5 bases). The CDR3 contains 14 residues. Germline V gene sequence: CDR1 LNHDA, CDR2 SQIVND (reference sequence). V dropped 8 bases and J dropped 7 bases, with 20 bases sitting between them. The CDR3 DNA reads as TGTGCCAGTGGGCGGGGACCCCCTCTTTCTGGCTACACCTTC. This translates into CASGRGPPLSGYTF.

This chain uses TRBV5-1 with TRBJ2-3; D not certain. Germline V gives CDR1 SGHRS, CDR2 YFSETQ. The V and J ends lost 6 bases and 6 bases respectively, with 14 bases between them. This CDR3 comprises 13 residues. The CDR3: CASNAGVEDTQYF. The CDR3 DNA follows: TGCGCCAGCAATGCAGGAGTGGAGGATACGCAGTATTTT.

The chain employs TRBV6-2 or TRBV6-3 and TRBJ1-2; no firm D call. Germline V gene data show CDR1 as MNHEY and CDR2 as SVGEGT. V was pared by 5 bases and J by 0 bases, with 10 bases between. The CDR3 runs to 14 residues. The DNA for the CDR3 is TGTGCCAGCAGTACTCGGACGGCTAACTATGGCTACACCTTC. Protein product: CASSTRTANYGYTF.

The chain has TRBV29-1 and TRBJ2-1, with 7 nucleotides matching TRBD2. The CDR3 totals 14 residues. The ends lost 3 bases at V and 3 bases at J; junction bases unmatched: 5. Germline values: CDR1 SQVTM, CDR2 ANQGSEA. DNA of the CDR3: TGCAGCGTTGACGTAAGCGGGGTCTACAATGAGCAGTTCTTC. As protein: CSVDVSGVYNEQFF.

This clone was observed once. CDR3 region: CASGLVPWLAGASSYNEQFF. The CDR3 DNA sequence: TGTGCTAGTGGTTTGGTTCCGTGGCTAGCGGGGGCCAGCTCCTACAATGAGCAGTTCTTC. The rearrangement uses TRBV12-5 and TRBJ2-1; 10 bases match TRBD2. Trimming at V came to 0 bases and at J to 0 bases, leaving 11 bases not matched to a gene. CDR1 and CDR2 from the germline V gene are LGHNT and FRNRAP. The CDR3 sequence is 20 residues long.

In this sample, this clone turned up once. The chain employs TRBV4-3 and TRBJ1-4, with a weak D call TRBD1 (6 bases). The CDR3 has 18 amino acids. Trimming cost V 0 bases and J 8 bases, with 22 bases left between them. Germline V gene lookup returns CDR1 LGHNA and CDR2 YSLEER. The CDR3 spells CASSQDVGGAPRDEKLFF. The CDR3 region has the DNA TGCGCCAGCAGCCAAGATGTTGGGGGCGCTCCTAGGGACGAAAAACTGTTTTTT.

V usage is TRBV7-8 and J usage is TRBJ2-5; 9 nucleotides align to TRBD2. The CDR3 contains 17 residues. Germline V gene data show CDR1 as SGHVS and CDR2 as FQNEAQ. V gave up 1 base and J gave up 1 base; unmatched junction bases: 7. The CDR3 loop reads CASSLGATSGTQETQYF. The CDR3, as DNA: TGTGCCAGCAGCTTAGGTGCGACTAGCGGAACCCAAGAGACCCAGTACTTC.

The genes are TRBV9 and TRBJ1-2, with 9 bases matching TRBD1. This CDR3 comprises 15 residues. V gave up 0 bases and J gave up 4 bases; unmatched junction bases: 4. Germline CDR1 reads SGDLS; CDR2 reads YYNGEE. In DNA, the CDR3 is TGTGCCAGCAGCGTAGACAGGGGGCAAAGCTATGGCTACACCTTC. Amino acids: CASSVDRGQSYGYTF.

This rearrangement joins TRBV6-2 or TRBV6-3 to TRBJ2-3; 8 bases line up with TRBD2. The CDR3 has 19 residues. V gave up 2 bases and J gave up 1 base; unmatched junction bases: 14. Per the germline V gene, CDR1 is MNHEY and CDR2 is SVGEGT. CDR3 amino acids: CASSYVGRGAFSGTDTQYF. CDR3 sequence (DNA): TGTGCCAGCAGTTACGTCGGGCGGGGGGCCTTTAGCGGCACAGATACGCAGTATTTT.

In this sample, this clone turned up once. The CDR3 DNA reads as TGCGCCAGCAGCTTGGAAGGGGGCCATGAGCAGTTCTTC. Translated, it gives CASSLEGGHEQFF. The chain combines TRBV5-1 with TRBJ2-1, with 7 bases aligning to TRBD1. CDR3 size: 13 residues. The germline V gene has CDR1 SGHRS and CDR2 YFSETQ. The V segment lost 0 bases and the J segment 8 bases; nucleotides outside the gene matches: 2.

V is TRBV5-1 and J is TRBJ2-1; D not resolved. There are 15 residues in the CDR3. Germline V gene data show CDR1 as SGHRS and CDR2 as YFSETQ. V was pared by 1 base and J by 8 bases, with 16 bases between. The CDR3 loop reads CASSLLGPPADEQFF. The CDR3, as DNA: TGCGCCAGCAGCTTGCTAGGCCCGCCCGCGGATGAGCAGTTCTTC.

This clone has more than one count but fewer than ten. This chain links TRBV29-1 with TRBJ2-3; D is uncertain. Germline V gene sequence: CDR1 SQVTM, CDR2 ANQGSEA. The ends were cut back, 0 bases at V and 3 bases at J, with 13 bases in the middle. The CDR3 is made up of 15 amino acids. The CDR3 loop reads CSVEDYVKGTDTQYF. CDR3 in DNA: TGCAGCGTTGAAGATTACGTTAAGGGTACAGATACGCAGTATTTT.

This chain links TRBV4-3 with TRBJ1-4, with D uncertain. The CDR3 sequence is 16 residues long. CDR1 LGHNA and CDR2 YSLEER come from the germline V gene. V shed 0 bases and J shed 6 bases, with 14 bases lying between them. The CDR3 sequence: CASSQDRRGYDEKLFF. The CDR3 bases are TGCGCCAGCAGCCAAGATCGGCGGGGTTATGATGAAAAACTGTTTTTT.

The J gene is TRBJ1-1, the V gene TRBV6-5; D is perhaps TRBD1 (6 bases). Between the trimmed V and J ends, which lost 6 bases and 8 bases, there was a span of 22 bases. This CDR3 region has 15 residues. Per germline, CDR1 MNHEY and CDR2 SVGAGI. As DNA, the CDR3 is TGTGCCAGCAGGGGACATGGCCCTCGAAAGGGCGAAGCTTTCTTT. This gives the protein CASRGHGPRKGEAFF.

This clone was found once. J is TRBJ2-6 and V is TRBV19; D may be TRBD1 (6 bases). V was clipped by 4 bases and J by 1 base, with 11 bases between them. The CDR3 extends over 16 amino acids. Germline CDR1 is LNHDA and CDR2 is SQIVND (reference sequence). The CDR3 protein is CASSTNGQSGANVLTF. DNA for the CDR3: TGTGCCAGTAGTACCAATGGACAGTCTGGGGCCAACGTCCTGACTTTC.

The V and J genes are TRBV3-1 (or the pseudogene TRBV3-2) and TRBJ2-6; no definite D call. V lost 7 bases, J lost 0 bases, and 10 bases lay in between. This CDR3 has 15 amino acids. Per germline, CDR1 LGHDT and CDR2 YNNKEL (reference sequence). The CDR3 DNA reads as TGTGCCAGCATGGCGTTCAACTCTGGGGCCAACGTCCTGACTTTC. As protein: CASMAFNSGANVLTF.

The chain couples TRBV20-1 to TRBJ2-3; D remains ambiguous. Germline-derived CDR1 and CDR2 are DFQATT and SNEGSKA (reference sequence). CDR3 length: 11 residues. V lost 3 bases and J lost 8, with 9 bases in between. CDR3 nucleotides: TGCAGTGCTAGCTTAGACGGTACGCAGTATTTT. Translation gives CSASLDGTQYF.

The chain uses TRBV18 and TRBJ2-5, with D perhaps matching TRBD2 (5 bases). Between the trimmed V and J ends, which lost 3 bases and 4 bases, there was a span of 12 bases. CDR1 KGHSH and CDR2 LQKENI come from the germline V gene. The CDR3 runs to 14 residues. The CDR3 reads CASSPSRGRETQYF. DNA for the CDR3: TGTGCCAGCTCACCCTCGAGAGGGCGAGAGACCCAGTACTTC.

The V call is TRBV9, the J call TRBJ1-1; 9 nucleotides align to TRBD1. The V gene end was trimmed by 4 bases and the J gene end by 1 base; junction bases not matched to a gene: 8. The CDR3 length is 16 residues. CDR1 SGDLS and CDR2 YYNGEE come from the germline V gene. Here the CDR3 reads CASSLGTGMGNTEAFF. The CDR3, as DNA: TGTGCCAGCAGCCTTGGGACAGGGATGGGGAACACTGAAGCTTTCTTT.

The chain carries TRBV2 and TRBJ2-1, with 12 bases that match TRBD2. CDR1 SNHLY and CDR2 FYNNEI come from the germline V gene. V gave up 3 bases and J gave up 4 bases; unmatched junction bases: 1. CDR3 size: 15 residues. CDR3 sequence: CASSELAGGYNEQFF. CDR3 sequence (DNA): TGTGCCAGCAGTGAGCTAGCGGGGGGGTACAATGAGCAGTTCTTC. The entire variable domain, with the rest obtained from reference TRBV2 and TRBJ2-1, is as follows: EPEVTQTPSHQVTQMGQEVILRCVPISNHLYFYWYRQILGQKVEFLVSFYNNEISEKSEIFDDQFSVERPDGSNFTLKIRSTKLEDSAMYFCASSELAGGYNEQFFGPGTRLTVL.

The V call is TRBV19, the J call TRBJ1-1; D gene ambiguous. The V and J ends lost 3 bases and 7 bases respectively, with 12 bases between them. There are 13 residues in the CDR3. Germline CDR1 reads LNHDA; CDR2 reads SQIVND (reference sequence). DNA for the CDR3: TGTGCCAGTAGTATTTCCAGCACTTATGAAGCTTTCTTT. Protein: CASSISSTYEAFF.

The table lists this clone with a few counts. The chain links TRBV11-1 to TRBJ1-1; 7 nucleotides align to TRBD1. CDR1 and CDR2 from the germline V gene are SGHAT and FQDESV (reference sequence). With 1 base clipped from V and 5 bases from J, the junction kept 7 bases outside the gene matches. There are 15 residues in the CDR3. The DNA of the CDR3 is TGTGCCAGCAGCTTAGTTACAGGGGTTTCAACTGAAGCTTTCTTT. This translates into CASSLVTGVSTEAFF.

The rearrangement joins TRBV11-3 to TRBJ2-1; 9 positions match TRBD2. The V gene end was trimmed by 5 bases and the J gene end by 3 bases; junction bases not matched to a gene: 8. Germline V gene data show CDR1 as SGHNT and CDR2 as YENEEA. The CDR3 covers 16 residues. Here the CDR3 DNA reads TGTGCCAGCAGCCCTAGAAGCGGGAGGAACTACAATGAGCAGTTCTTC. Residues: CASSPRSGRNYNEQFF.